The 17 T cell receptor beta chains below all came from one sample that was sequenced in a study of identical twins. TCRdb re-analysed the 5' RACE reads in MiXCR, keeping a single row per CDR3 protein. Here the sample spans about 240,000 distinct CDR3 sequences, 7.5% being singletons. The sample was also reused in another study, on yellow fever vaccine responses in identical twins.

The sequencing sample was made of CD8+ T cells sorted from blood. These TCRs come from a woman aged 18 to 35 in good health.

A remark on this clonotype: A much bigger clone sits one base away, suggesting this may be a read error. The J gene is TRBJ2-7, the V gene TRBV11-1, with 10 bases aligning to TRBD2. CDR1 and CDR2 (germline): SGHAT, FQDESV (reference sequence). This CDR3 region has 14 residues. Germline trimming cut 2 bases from V and 4 bases from J; bases unmatched to any gene: 2. CDR3 in amino acids: CASSLLAGGYEQYF. CDR3 coding DNA: TGTGCCAGCAGCTTATTAGCGGGAGGATACGAGCAGTACTTC.

This clonotype was detected only a few times. The chain combines TRBV9 with TRBJ2-5, with TRBD1 identical over 12 bases. Germline CDR1 reads SGDLS; CDR2 reads YYNGEE. After removal of 0 bases from V and 5 bases from J, the junction contained 8 bases not matched to a gene. The CDR3 length is 17 residues. The CDR3 DNA reads TGTGCCAGCAGCGTAGGTCACGGGGACAGGGGGCTGGAGACCCAGTACTTC. Translating gives CASSVGHGDRGLETQYF.

This clonotype was counted only a few times. The chain is built from TRBV6-5 and TRBJ2-3; 7 bases are a match to TRBD2. The CDR3 spans 17 residues. V shed 4 bases, J shed 8 bases, and the junction held 18 bases outside the gene matches. Germline CDR1 is MNHEY and CDR2 is SVGAGI. The CDR3 DNA sequence: TGTGCCAGCAGTTTTTTTTTGGGGGAGGGTTCGGAGGGTACGCAGTATTTT. Translated, it gives CASSFFLGEGSEGTQYF.

This clonotype was picked up many times. This chain links TRBV7-6 with TRBJ2-3, with TRBD2 as a possible D gene (6 bases). Between the trimmed V and J ends, which lost 4 bases and 2 bases, there was a span of 25 bases. Germline V gene sequence: CDR1 SGHVS, CDR2 FNYEAQ. CDR3 size: 19 residues. Written as DNA, the CDR3 is TGTGCCAGCAGCTGCTATGTCTTAAGACTAGACCGGCCCACAGATACGCAGTATTTT. Translation gives CASSCYVLRLDRPTDTQYF.

This clonotype was recorded a few times. The chain has TRBV20-1 and TRBJ2-7, with D possibly being TRBD1 or TRBD2 (5 bases each). CDR1 and CDR2 from the germline V gene are DFQATT and SNEGSKA (reference sequence). The V and J ends lost 5 bases and 0 bases respectively, with 11 bases between them. The CDR3 length is 13 residues. The CDR3 sequence is CSADRDVSYEQYV. CDR3 DNA sequence: TGCAGTGCTGACCGGGACGTCTCCTACGAGCAGTACGTC.

The J gene is TRBJ2-3, the V gene TRBV4-1; 7 bases line up with TRBD2. The CDR3 loop spans 18 amino acids. The V and J ends lost 0 bases and 0 bases, in that order; junction bases with no gene match: 9. Germline V gene sequence: CDR1 MGHRA, CDR2 YSYEKL. The CDR3 spells CASSQDGGPGGSTDTQYF. The CDR3 DNA reads TGCGCCAGCAGCCAAGATGGCGGGCCGGGGGGAAGCACAGATACGCAGTATTTT.

In DNA form, the CDR3 reads TGTGCCAGCAGTTTTACACACGAGGGTCAGCCCCAGCATTTT. It yields the protein CASSFTHEGQPQHF. The chain is built from TRBV28 and TRBJ1-5; no firm D call. The germline V and J ends were trimmed by 3 bases and 6 bases, with 12 bases remaining between them. This CDR3 comprises 14 residues. CDR1 and CDR2 from the germline V gene are MDHEN and SYDVKM.

This clonotype has just a few counts. This sequence joins TRBV11-2 and TRBJ2-1, with 9 bases fitting TRBD2. Germline-derived CDR1 and CDR2 are SGHAT and FQNNGV. This CDR3 region has 17 residues. J was trimmed by 9 bases and V by 4 bases; bases with no gene match: 16. The DNA for the CDR3 is TGTGCCAGCAGCTGGCGGGTAGCGGGAGATTCGATAGGTGAGCAGTTCTTC. It encodes CASSWRVAGDSIGEQFF.

V is TRBV20-1 and J is TRBJ2-1; 10 bases map to TRBD1. Germline CDR1 is DFQATT and CDR2 is SNEGSKA (reference sequence). The CDR3 runs to 15 residues. With 6 bases clipped from V and 4 bases from J, the junction kept 9 bases outside the gene matches. CDR3 amino acids: CSASRWTGGYNEQFF. The CDR3 DNA reads as TGCAGTGCCAGCAGGTGGACAGGGGGTTACAATGAGCAGTTCTTC.

V usage is TRBV3-1 and J usage is TRBJ2-5; D possibly corresponds to TRBD1 (5 bases). Between the trimmed V and J ends, which lost 5 bases and 5 bases, there was a span of 15 bases. There are 14 residues in the CDR3. Germline CDR1 reads LGHDT; CDR2 reads YNNKEL (reference sequence). The CDR3 DNA sequence: TGTGCCAGCAGCACACCAGGGTATACGGAGACCCAGTACTTC. Its translation is CASSTPGYTETQYF.

This clonotype was recorded a few times. This chain uses TRBV28 with TRBJ2-1; D is ambiguous. The CDR3 contains 15 residues. Germline CDR1 reads MDHEN; CDR2 reads SYDVKM. The V end was cut by 6 bases, the J end by 4 bases, with 16 bases between. CDR3 region: CASSFNGSPYNEQFF. The DNA for the CDR3 is TGTGCCAGCAGCTTTAACGGAAGCCCATACAATGAGCAGTTCTTC.

This clonotype was observed a few times. V usage is TRBV6-2 or TRBV6-3 and J usage is TRBJ2-3, with TRBD2 as a possible D gene (5 bases). This CDR3 is built from 16 residues. The germline CDR1 and CDR2 sequences are MNHEY and SVGEGT. Trimming removed 2 bases at V and 4 bases at J, with 16 bases between. As DNA, the CDR3 is TGTGCCAGCAGTTACGGGTTGTCAGCCGGGGCAGATACGCAGTATTTT. Its translation is CASSYGLSAGADTQYF.

This clonotype was found many times. This chain connects TRBV3-1 to TRBJ2-3, with a possible D match to TRBD2 (6 bases). The CDR3 sequence is 16 residues long. Trimming stripped 4 bases from V and 5 bases from J, with 19 bases between. Germline V gives CDR1 LGHDT, CDR2 YNNKEL (reference sequence). The CDR3 nucleotides are TGTGCCAGCAGCCCCTCGTCGGGAGAGGGTATAGATACGCAGTATTTT. Protein product: CASSPSSGEGIDTQYF.

This sequence joins TRBV6-4 and TRBJ2-1; 7 bases are shared with TRBD2. The CDR3 length is 16 residues. The V gene end was trimmed by 2 bases and the J gene end by 2 bases; junction bases not matched to a gene: 6. Looked up from germline, CDR1 is MRHNA and CDR2 is SNTAGT. In DNA, the CDR3 is TGTGCCAGCAGTGACCGCCTAGCGGTCCCCTACAATGAGCAGTTCTTC. It specifies CASSDRLAVPYNEQFF.

The table lists this clonotype with many counts. V gene TRBV20-1 combines with J gene TRBJ1-2; perhaps TRBD1 as D (5 bases). Trimming pared 3 bases from V and 7 bases from J, leaving 18 bases between. The germline V gene encodes CDR1 DFQATT and CDR2 SNEGSKA (reference sequence). The CDR3 consists of 14 residues. The DNA of the CDR3 is TGCAGTGCTAGGGCGGACATGGAGATTGTTGGCTACACCTTC. It encodes CSARADMEIVGYTF.

Written as DNA, the CDR3 is TGTGCCAGCAGCTTGGGACAGGGGGTGGCAGATACGCAGTATTTT. Its protein product is CASSLGQGVADTQYF. The V call is TRBV7-7, the J call TRBJ2-3, with 11 bases aligning to TRBD1. V lost 3 bases and J lost 4; bases outside the gene matches: 3. The CDR3 is 15 residues long. Germline V CDR1 and CDR2: SSHAT, FNYEAQ (reference sequence). Combining the CDR3 with reference TRBV7-7 and TRBJ2-3 gives the whole variable domain GAGVSQSPRYKVTKRGQDVTLRCDPISSHATLYWYQQALGQGPEFLTYFNYEAQPDKSGLPSDRFSAERPEGSISTLTIQRTEQRDSAMYRCASSLGQGVADTQYFGPGTRLTVL.

This clonotype was recorded a few times. The chain combines TRBV27 with TRBJ1-2, with D perhaps TRBD1 (6 bases). The germline gives CDR1 MNHEY, CDR2 SMNVEV (reference sequence). Trimming left V 5 bases short and J 4 bases short, with 14 bases between. The CDR3 is 14 amino acids. Written as DNA, the CDR3 is TGTGCCAGCAGTCCGGACAGTATCTTCTATGGCTACACCTTC. Its translation is CASSPDSIFYGYTF.